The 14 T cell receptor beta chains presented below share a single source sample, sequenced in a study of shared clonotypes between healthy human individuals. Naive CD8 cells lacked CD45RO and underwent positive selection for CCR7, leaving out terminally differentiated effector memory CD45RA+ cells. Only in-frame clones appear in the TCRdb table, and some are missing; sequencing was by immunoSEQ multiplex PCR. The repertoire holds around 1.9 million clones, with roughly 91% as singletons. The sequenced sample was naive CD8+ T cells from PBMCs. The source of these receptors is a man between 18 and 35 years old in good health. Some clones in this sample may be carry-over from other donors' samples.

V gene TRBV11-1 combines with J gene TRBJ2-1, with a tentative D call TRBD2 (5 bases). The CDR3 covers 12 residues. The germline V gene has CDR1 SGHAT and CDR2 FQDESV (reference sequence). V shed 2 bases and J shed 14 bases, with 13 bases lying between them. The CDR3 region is CASSLTGSGKFF. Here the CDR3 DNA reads TGTGCCAGCAGCTTAACCGGGTCGGGAAAGTTCTTC.

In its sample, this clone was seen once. The CDR3 here is CASSEETQVRLGNTIYF. The CDR3 nucleotides are TGTGCCAGCAGCGAAGAAACGCAGGTCCGACTTGGAAACACCATATATTTT. The V and J genes are TRBV9 and TRBJ1-3; D not certain. From germline, CDR1 is SGDLS and CDR2 YYNGEE. V dropped 3 bases and J dropped 3 bases, with 19 bases sitting between them. The CDR3 consists of 17 residues.

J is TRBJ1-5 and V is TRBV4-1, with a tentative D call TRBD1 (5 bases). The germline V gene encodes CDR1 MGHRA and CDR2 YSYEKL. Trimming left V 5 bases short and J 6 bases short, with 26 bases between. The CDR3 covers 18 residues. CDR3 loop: CASSKILTDLGDRQPQHF. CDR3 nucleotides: TGCGCCAGCAGCAAAATTCTAACCGACCTGGGGGATCGTCAGCCCCAGCATTTT.

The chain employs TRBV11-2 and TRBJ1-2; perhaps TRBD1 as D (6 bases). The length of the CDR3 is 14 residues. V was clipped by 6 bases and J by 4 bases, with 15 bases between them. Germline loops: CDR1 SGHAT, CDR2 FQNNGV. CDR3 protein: CASSYSQGSYGYTF. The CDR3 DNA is TGTGCCAGCAGTTATTCTCAGGGGAGCTATGGCTACACCTTC.

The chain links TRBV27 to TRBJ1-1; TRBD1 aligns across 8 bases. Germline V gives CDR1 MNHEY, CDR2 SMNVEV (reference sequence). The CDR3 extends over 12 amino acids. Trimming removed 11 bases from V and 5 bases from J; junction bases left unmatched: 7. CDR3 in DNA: TGTGCCGCAGGACAGGGAAGGACTGAAGCTTTCTTT. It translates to CAAGQGRTEAFF.

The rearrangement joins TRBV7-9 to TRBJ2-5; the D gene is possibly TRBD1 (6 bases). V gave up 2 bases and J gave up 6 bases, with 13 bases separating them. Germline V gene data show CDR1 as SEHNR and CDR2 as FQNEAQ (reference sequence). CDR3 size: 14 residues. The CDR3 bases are TGTGCCAGCAGCTTAAACAGGGACGGAAAGACCCAGTACTTC. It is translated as CASSLNRDGKTQYF.

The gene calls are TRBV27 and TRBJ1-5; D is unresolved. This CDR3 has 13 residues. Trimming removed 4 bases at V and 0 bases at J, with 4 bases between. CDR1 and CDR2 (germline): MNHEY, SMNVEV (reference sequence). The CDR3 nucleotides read TGTGCCAGCAGTTACCGTAGCAATCAGCCCCAGCATTTT. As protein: CASSYRSNQPQHF.

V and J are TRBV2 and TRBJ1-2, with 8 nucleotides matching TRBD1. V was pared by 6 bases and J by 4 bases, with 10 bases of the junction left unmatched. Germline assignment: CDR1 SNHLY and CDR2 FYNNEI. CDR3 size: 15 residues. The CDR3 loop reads CASSDKGQGLYGYTF. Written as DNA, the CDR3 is TGTGCCAGCAGCGACAAAGGACAGGGACTCTATGGCTACACCTTC.

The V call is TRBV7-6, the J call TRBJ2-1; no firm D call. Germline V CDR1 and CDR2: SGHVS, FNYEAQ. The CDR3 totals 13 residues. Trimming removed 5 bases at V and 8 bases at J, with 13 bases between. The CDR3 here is CASSPRPRHEQFF. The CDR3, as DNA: TGTGCCAGCAGCCCACGCCCTAGGCATGAGCAGTTCTTC.

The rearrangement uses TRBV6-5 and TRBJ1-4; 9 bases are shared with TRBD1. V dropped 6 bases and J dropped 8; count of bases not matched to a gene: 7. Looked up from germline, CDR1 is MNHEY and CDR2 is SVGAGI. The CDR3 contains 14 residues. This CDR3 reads CASSRTGGGEKLFF. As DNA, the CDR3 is TGTGCCAGCAGCCGAACAGGGGGCGGCGAAAAACTGTTTTTT.

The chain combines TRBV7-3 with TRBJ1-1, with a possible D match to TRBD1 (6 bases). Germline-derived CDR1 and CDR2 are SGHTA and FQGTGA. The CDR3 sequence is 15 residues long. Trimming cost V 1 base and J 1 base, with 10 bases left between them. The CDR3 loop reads CASSLNGGPNTEAFF. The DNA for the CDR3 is TGTGCCAGCAGCTTAAACGGGGGCCCGAACACTGAAGCTTTCTTT. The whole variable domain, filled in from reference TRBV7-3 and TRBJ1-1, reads GAGVSQTPSNKVTEKGKYVELRCDPISGHTALYWYRQSLGQGPEFLIYFQGTGAADDSGLPNDRFFAVRPEGSVSTLKIQRTERGDSAVYLCASSLNGGPNTEAFFGQGTRLTVV.

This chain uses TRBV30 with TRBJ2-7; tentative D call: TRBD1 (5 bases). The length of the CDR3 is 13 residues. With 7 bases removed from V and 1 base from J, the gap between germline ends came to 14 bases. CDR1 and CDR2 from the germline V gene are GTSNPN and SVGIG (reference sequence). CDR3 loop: CASFSQGSYEQYF. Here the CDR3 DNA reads TGTGCCTCCTTTTCGCAGGGATCCTACGAGCAGTACTTC. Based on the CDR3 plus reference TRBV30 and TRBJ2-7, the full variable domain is SQTIHQWPATLVQPVGSPLSLECTVEGTSNPNLYWYRQAAGRGLQLLFYSVGIGQISSEVPQNLSASRPQDRQFILSSKKLLLSDSGFYLCASFSQGSYEQYFGPGTRLTVT.

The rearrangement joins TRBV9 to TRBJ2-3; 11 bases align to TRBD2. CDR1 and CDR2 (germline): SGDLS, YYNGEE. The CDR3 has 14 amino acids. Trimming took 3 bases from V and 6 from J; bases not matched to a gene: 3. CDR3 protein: CASSETSGTDTQYF. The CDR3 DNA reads TGTGCCAGCAGCGAGACTAGCGGGACCGATACGCAGTATTTT.

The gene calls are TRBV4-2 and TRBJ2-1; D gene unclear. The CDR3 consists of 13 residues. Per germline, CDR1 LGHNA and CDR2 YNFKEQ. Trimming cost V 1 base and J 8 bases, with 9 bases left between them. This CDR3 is CASSQGYRDEQFF. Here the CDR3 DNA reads TGTGCCAGCAGCCAAGGGTATCGGGATGAGCAGTTCTTC.